The 30 T cell receptor beta chains below all came from one sample that was sequenced in a study of cytomegalovirus exposure and HLA in healthy donors. The primer mix had 60 Vbeta and 13 Jbeta primers. The data were produced by immunoSEQ multiplex PCR, yet TCRdb's version contains in-frame clones alone and is incomplete. The sample has roughly 150,000 clones, about two thirds seen once. Sequenced sample: PBMCs. The receptors were sampled from a man aged 35 to 55 in good health and CMV-seronegative.

Note on this clone: Other DNA sequences within the sample encode an identical CDR3. The rearrangement uses TRBV5-1 and TRBJ2-7, with 8 bases identical to TRBD1. Per the germline V gene, CDR1 is SGHRS and CDR2 is YFSETQ. The CDR3 sequence is 14 residues long. J was trimmed by 1 base and V by 4 bases; bases with no gene match: 4. CDR3 loop: CASSAGQGSYEQYF. CDR3 coding DNA: TGCGCCAGCAGCGCAGGACAGGGTTCCTACGAGCAGTACTTC.

This chain links TRBV4-1 with TRBJ1-6; TRBD1 might be the D (6 bases). V lost 3 bases and J 6 bases, leaving 15 bases between the germline ends. Germline CDR1 and CDR2: MGHRA and YSYEKL. There are 16 residues in the CDR3. CDR3 DNA: TGCGCCAGCAGCCAGCCTCGGCAGGGGATTAATTCACCCCTCCACTTT. Protein product: CASSQPRQGINSPLHF.

The chain links TRBV6-5 to TRBJ2-2, with 11 bases matching TRBD1. Trimming removed 5 bases from V and 7 bases from J; junction bases left unmatched: 3. The germline V gene encodes CDR1 MNHEY and CDR2 SVGAGI. CDR3 length equals 14 residues. CDR3 sequence (DNA): TGTGCCAGCAGTGGACAGGGGGCGGTCGGGGAGCTGTTTTTT. The encoded protein is CASSGQGAVGELFF.

J is TRBJ1-3 and V is TRBV9; perhaps TRBD1 as D (6 bases). V was cut by 4 bases and J by 1 base, with 15 bases left in between. The CDR3 consists of 16 residues. From germline, CDR1 is SGDLS and CDR2 YYNGEE. The CDR3 spells CASSLQGDSSGNTIYF. DNA for the CDR3: TGTGCCAGCAGCTTACAGGGAGATTCTTCTGGAAACACCATATATTTT.

This clone was counted only a few times. The V call is TRBV6-5, the J call TRBJ1-2; no reliable D call. The V end was cut by 3 bases, the J end by 0 bases, with 8 bases between. This CDR3 has 14 amino acids. Germline V gives CDR1 MNHEY, CDR2 SVGAGI. DNA of the CDR3: TGTGCCAGCAGTTATGGGCAAGCTAACTATGGCTACACCTTC. Amino acid sequence: CASSYGQANYGYTF.

The chain couples TRBV5-1 to TRBJ2-1; TRBD2 is a possible D gene (5 bases). Trimming took 4 bases from V and 2 from J, leaving 13 bases between them. The CDR3 contains 15 residues. The germline CDR1 and CDR2 sequences are SGHRS and YFSETQ. CDR3 nucleotides: TGCGCCAGCAGCCCTGTAGGGAGCCCCTACAATGAGCAGTTCTTC. The encoded protein is CASSPVGSPYNEQFF.

Only a few counts were recorded for this clone. The chain joins TRBV28 to TRBJ2-7; TRBD2 matches 8 bases. Germline CDR1 is MDHEN and CDR2 is SYDVKM. The V segment lost 6 bases and the J segment 1 base; nucleotides outside the gene matches: 8. The CDR3 has 15 amino acids. In DNA, the CDR3 is TGTGCCAGCAGCATCCCGGGGGGGAGGTCCTACGAGCAGTACTTC. This translates into CASSIPGGRSYEQYF.

The chain employs TRBV2 and TRBJ1-6; no definite D call. CDR3 length equals 14 residues. CDR1 is SNHLY and CDR2 is FYNNEI in the germline V gene. The V end was cut by 6 bases, the J end by 4 bases, with 10 bases between. The CDR3, as DNA: TGTGCCAGCAGGGAGACGGATTATAATTCACCCCTCCACTTT. Its protein product is CASRETDYNSPLHF. The full variable domain, its missing parts supplied by reference TRBV2 and TRBJ1-6, is EPEVTQTPSHQVTQMGQEVILRCVPISNHLYFYWYRQILGQKVEFLVSFYNNEISEKSEIFDDQFSVERPDGSNFTLKIRSTKLEDSAMYFCASRETDYNSPLHFGNGTRLTVT.

This clone was seen just once. The V gene is TRBV6-5, the J gene TRBJ1-1; perhaps TRBD1 as D (6 bases). V was cut by 2 bases and J by 6 bases, with 13 bases left in between. Germline CDR1 MNHEY, CDR2 SVGAGI. This CDR3 spans 14 amino acids. CDR3 sequence: CASSYEGGTPEAFF. The DNA of the CDR3 is TGTGCCAGCAGTTACGAGGGGGGGACCCCTGAAGCTTTCTTT.

This rearrangement joins TRBV11-2 to TRBJ1-3; TRBD1 might be the D (5 bases). This CDR3 has 17 amino acids. Germline values: CDR1 SGHAT, CDR2 FQNNGV. V dropped 1 base and J dropped 0 bases, with 13 bases sitting between them. DNA for the CDR3: TGTGCCAGCAGCTTAGGGACATCGTACAGCTCTGGAAACACCATATATTTT. Translation: CASSLGTSYSSGNTIYF. Complete variable domain (other parts from reference TRBV11-2 and TRBJ1-3): EAGVAQSPRYKIIEKRQSVAFWCNPISGHATLYWYQQILGQGPKLLIQFQNNGVVDDSQLPKDRFSAERLKGVDSTLKIQPAKLEDSAVYLCASSLGTSYSSGNTIYFGEGSWLTVV.

This clone was picked up a small number of times. This rearrangement joins TRBV27 to TRBJ2-1; perhaps TRBD1 as D (5 bases). CDR1 MNHEY and CDR2 SMNVEV come from the germline V gene (reference sequence). The CDR3 contains 14 residues. The V gene lost 7 bases and the J gene lost 4 bases, with 14 bases spanning the gap. The CDR3 DNA sequence: TGTGCCAGCAAAGCGACAGACAAGTACAATGAGCAGTTCTTC. This encodes CASKATDKYNEQFF.

This clone appeared a few times. This sequence joins TRBV4-1 and TRBJ2-1; a weak D match, TRBD1 (6 bases). V lost 4 bases to trimming and J lost 4 bases, with 17 bases between them. The CDR3 is 16 amino acids. Per germline, CDR1 MGHRA and CDR2 YSYEKL. CDR3 bases: TGCGCCAGCAGCCCTCCGACAGGTATCTTTTACAATGAGCAGTTCTTC. This codes for CASSPPTGIFYNEQFF.

The J gene is TRBJ2-3, the V gene TRBV2, with a possible D match to TRBD1 (6 bases). Germline CDR1 SNHLY, CDR2 FYNNEI. V lost 7 bases and J 1 base, leaving 21 bases between the germline ends. CDR3 length: 17 residues. CDR3 DNA: TGTGCCAGCACCTCGTGGGGGACCTCAGGGGGCACAGATACGCAGTATTTT. Its translation: CASTSWGTSGGTDTQYF.

This chain links TRBV27 with TRBJ2-1; 9 positions match TRBD1. Germline assignment: CDR1 MNHEY and CDR2 SMNVEV (reference sequence). J lost 5 bases, V lost 4 bases, and 9 bases had no gene match. The CDR3 has 16 residues. The CDR3 DNA is TGTGCCAGCAGTTCCCCCCCGGGACAGGGTCACAATGAGCAGTTCTTC. Translating gives CASSSPPGQGHNEQFF.

The J gene is TRBJ2-7, the V gene TRBV6-5, with D perhaps matching TRBD2 (6 bases). V dropped 7 bases and J dropped 2 bases, with 18 bases sitting between them. The CDR3 is made up of 15 amino acids. Germline CDR1 MNHEY, CDR2 SVGAGI. CDR3 region: CASKLGGLLTYEQYF. The DNA for the CDR3 is TGTGCCAGCAAGCTCGGGGGACTCCTCACCTACGAGCAGTACTTC.

This clone was counted a few times. V gene TRBV10-1 combines with J gene TRBJ2-2; D gene unclear. The CDR3 spans 14 residues. The V and J ends lost 6 bases and 6 bases respectively, with 14 bases between them. Germline values: CDR1 WNHNN, CDR2 SYGVQD (reference sequence). The CDR3 sequence: CASRINSRAGELFF. CDR3 coding DNA: TGCGCCAGCAGAATAAACTCCCGTGCCGGGGAGCTGTTTTTT.

The chain has TRBV2 and TRBJ1-6; 9 bases fit TRBD1. Germline V gene lookup returns CDR1 SNHLY and CDR2 FYNNEI. The V and J ends lost 6 bases and 8 bases, in that order; junction bases with no gene match: 5. There are 14 residues in the CDR3. Written as DNA, the CDR3 is TGTGCCAGCAGGGGGGGGACAGGGTATTCACCCCTCCACTTT. Residues: CASRGGTGYSPLHF. Full variable domain (missing parts from reference TRBV2 and TRBJ1-6): EPEVTQTPSHQVTQMGQEVILRCVPISNHLYFYWYRQILGQKVEFLVSFYNNEISEKSEIFDDQFSVERPDGSNFTLKIRSTKLEDSAMYFCASRGGTGYSPLHFGNGTRLTVT.

V is TRBV6-1 and J is TRBJ1-5, with TRBD1 as a possible D gene (5 bases). Trimming took 0 bases from V and 1 from J, leaving 13 bases between them. From germline, CDR1 is MNHNS and CDR2 SASEGT. The CDR3 extends over 17 amino acids. The CDR3 reads CASSEALGGTSNQPQHF. CDR3 DNA: TGTGCCAGCAGTGAAGCGCTGGGGGGTACAAGCAATCAGCCCCAGCATTTT.

In its sample, this clone was seen once. This chain connects TRBV6-5 to TRBJ1-1; 8 bases match TRBD1. The CDR3 runs to 15 residues. Trimming removed 0 bases from V and 3 bases from J; junction bases left unmatched: 3. Germline V gene data show CDR1 as MNHEY and CDR2 as SVGAGI. This chain's CDR3 is CASSYSLGQDTEAFF. The CDR3, as DNA: TGTGCCAGCAGTTACTCGCTGGGACAGGACACTGAAGCTTTCTTT.

This clone showed up just a few times. CDR3 nucleotide sequence: TGTGCCTGGAGCACAGGGTATGAATCCCTTAATGAAAAACTGTTTTTT. Protein sequence: CAWSTGYESLNEKLFF. The chain combines TRBV30 with TRBJ1-4; possible D gene TRBD1, 6 bases. Between the trimmed V and J ends, which lost 3 bases and 4 bases, there was a span of 18 bases. The germline CDR1 and CDR2 sequences are GTSNPN and SVGIG (reference sequence). This CDR3 has 16 amino acids. Full variable domain (remainder filled in from reference TRBV30 and TRBJ1-4): SQTIHQWPATLVQPVGSPLSLECTVEGTSNPNLYWYRQAAGRGLQLLFYSVGIGQISSEVPQNLSASRPQDRQFILSSKKLLLSDSGFYLCAWSTGYESLNEKLFFGSGTQLSVL.

This clone is medium-sized by share. V and J are TRBV15 and TRBJ2-6; TRBD1 matches at 9 bases. With V trimmed by 3 bases and J by 4 bases, 10 bases remained unmatched. This CDR3 comprises 18 residues. Germline V gene lookup returns CDR1 LNHNV and CDR2 YYDKDF (reference sequence). The CDR3 here is CATSSQLQGASGANVLTF. The DNA for the CDR3 is TGTGCCACCAGCAGCCAGCTACAGGGGGCGTCAGGGGCCAACGTCCTGACTTTC.

Only a few counts were recorded for this clone. The chain links TRBV2 to TRBJ1-3; 8 nucleotides agree with TRBD1. V was clipped by 2 bases and J by 7 bases; unmatched bases: 10. CDR1 and CDR2 (germline): SNHLY, FYNNEI. CDR3 size: 16 residues. The CDR3 is CASSESLDRVRNTIYF. The CDR3 coding sequence is TGTGCCAGCAGTGAATCGCTGGACAGGGTTCGGAACACCATATATTTT.

The chain is built from TRBV19 and TRBJ1-5; weak D call: TRBD1 (6 bases). Trimming shortened V by 3 bases and J by 1 base, and 7 bases separated the two germline ends. The germline V gene encodes CDR1 LNHDA and CDR2 SQIVND (reference sequence). The CDR3 consists of 14 residues. Written as DNA, the CDR3 is TGTGCCAGTAGTATTGGACAGAGCAATCAGCCCCAGCATTTT. It translates to CASSIGQSNQPQHF.

The chain is built from TRBV19 and TRBJ2-7, with TRBD1 as a possible D gene (5 bases). Germline CDR1 reads LNHDA; CDR2 reads SQIVND (reference sequence). Trimming took off 4 bases at V and 2 bases at J, with 9 bases between the two ends. The CDR3 is 13 residues long. CDR3 region: CASSNGHPYEQYF. CDR3 in DNA: TGTGCCAGTAGTAACGGACACCCCTACGAGCAGTACTTC.

This clone was detected a few times. The chain uses TRBV2 and TRBJ1-2; the D is unclear. The CDR3 runs 13 residues. The germline V and J ends were trimmed by 7 bases and 7 bases, with 16 bases remaining between them. Germline V gene data show CDR1 as SNHLY and CDR2 as FYNNEI. In DNA form, the CDR3 reads TGTGCCAGCATGTCCCCAGAGGCAATTGGCTACACCTTC. This gives the protein CASMSPEAIGYTF.

The chain links TRBV28 to TRBJ2-1; tentative D call: TRBD2 (6 bases). This CDR3 comprises 14 residues. Trimming stripped 7 bases from V and 2 bases from J, with 12 bases between. Germline V lookup: CDR1 MDHEN, CDR2 SYDVKM. The CDR3 nucleotides are TGTGCCAGCATCGGGAGACCCACCTACAATGAGCAGTTCTTC. It encodes CASIGRPTYNEQFF.

The chain is built from TRBV30 and TRBJ1-1; maybe TRBD1 (6 bases). Germline V gene sequence: CDR1 GTSNPN, CDR2 SVGIG (reference sequence). Trimming stripped 5 bases from V and 1 base from J, with 11 bases between. CDR3 length: 13 residues. The CDR3 DNA sequence: TGTGCCTGGGCGGACAGTCAGAACACTGAAGCTTTCTTT. Translation: CAWADSQNTEAFF.

This clone was counted between two and nine times. This sequence joins TRBV29-1 and TRBJ1-5; TRBD1 matches 11 bases. There are 20 residues in the CDR3. Germline assignment: CDR1 SQVTM and CDR2 ANQGSEA. J lost 6 bases, V lost 0 bases, and 19 bases had no gene match. The CDR3 DNA sequence: TGCAGCGTTGAAGATGTCGGGATTCAATACGGACAGGGGGCCAGTCAGCCCCAGCATTTT. This gives the protein CSVEDVGIQYGQGASQPQHF.

This clone was seen a single time. This chain joins TRBV7-9 and TRBJ2-5; D is possibly TRBD2 (6 bases). Germline V CDR1 and CDR2: SEHNR, FQNEAQ (reference sequence). This CDR3 has 13 amino acids. V was pared by 8 bases and J by 4 bases, with 14 bases between. CDR3 in amino acids: CASPLGGAETQYF. CDR3 nucleotide sequence: TGTGCCAGCCCTCTAGGAGGGGCAGAGACCCAGTACTTC.

V usage is TRBV19 and J usage is TRBJ1-2, with 7 bases that match TRBD1. The germline CDR1 and CDR2 sequences are LNHDA and SQIVND (reference sequence). This CDR3 is built from 17 residues. V gave up 5 bases and J gave up 4 bases; unmatched junction bases: 16. The CDR3 nucleotides read TGTGCCAGTAGTTCCCAGGGGGAACAGGGGTACGGCTATGGCTACACCTTC. Translation gives CASSSQGEQGYGYGYTF.